This T cell receptor (beta chain) was captured by sequencing in a study of cytomegalovirus exposure and HLA in healthy donors. The donors, nominally healthy at sampling, likely had unrecorded immune exposures. This CDR3 contains 16 residues. Germline values: CDR1 SGHRS, CDR2 YFSETQ. J gave up 1 base and V 4 bases, and 10 bases lay outside the gene matches. The PCR employed 60 Vbeta primers together with 13 Jbeta primers. Sequenced by immunoSEQ multiplex PCR; TCRdb stores in-frame clones only, minus some. The sample features roughly 84,000 clones, with about 0.61% in its top ten. The chain joins TRBV5-1 to TRBJ2-5, with TRBD1 identical over 7 bases. The sequenced material came from PBMCs. This receptor was taken from a man aged 45-60 years in good health and CMV-seronegative. In DNA, the CDR3 is TGCGCCAGCAGCCAGGGAGACAGGGCCTTCCAAGAGACCCAGTACTTC. Translated: CASSQGDRAFQETQYF.